This T cell receptor beta chain came from a study of OX40 agonist ivuxolimab in advanced cancers. Study-wide background: Dose-escalation patients' cancers were hepatocellular carcinoma, melanoma, renal cell or head and neck cancer. Participants averaged approximately 60 years of age (range about 23 to 80) and were around 85% male. Study-level findings and limits: Determination of antigen specificity was not performed for the expanded peripheral T cells.

Using immunoSEQ multiplex PCR, the repertoire was profiled, and TCRdb retains in-frame clones only, with some absent. The sample comprises about 60,000 clones, about 86% of which are singletons, and under 0.7% rests with the top ten. The length of the CDR3 is 14 residues. Trimming took 1 base from V and 1 from J, leaving 8 bases between them. Germline lookup yields CDR1 SGHRS and CDR2 YFSETQ. This clone was observed a handful of times. Its antigen remains unidentified. This chain joins TRBV5-1 and TRBJ1-1; no definite D call. The sequenced sample was CD4+ or CD8+ T cells sorted from blood, obtained in a trial of the OX40 agonist ivuxolimab. The clonotype was recovered from an adult with an advanced solid tumor such as melanoma, head and neck, liver or kidney cancer. CDR3 region: CASSLQARNTEAFF. The CDR3 bases are TGCGCCAGCAGCTTGCAAGCGAGGAACACTGAAGCTTTCTTT.